A selection of T cell receptor beta chains follows, all from one sample in a study of T-cell memory formation after mild COVID-19. Each CDR3 protein gets one entry after TCRdb re-called the 5' RACE reads with MiXCR. The table records around 340,000 distinct CDR3 sequences, 10% to 15% of them present only once. What was sequenced was PBMCs or a T cell subset sorted from them (not recorded which). The source of these receptors is a young man who had mild COVID-19 (a few samples of this study predate the infection). Cell type and time point are not known. Both conserved end residues are part of each CDR3. A D gene is named only where the DNA matches it firmly. Where a row states a size, it is once, few, many or the class of an expanded clone; other rows omit it.

V	D	J	size	CDR3	DNA
TRBV6-2/TRBV6-3	NA	TRBJ2-1	NA	CASSYSEDGNQFF	TGTGCCAGCAGTTACTCAGAGGACGGGAACCAGTTCTTC
TRBV5-1	TRBD1	TRBJ2-2	few	CATSGTGFAGELFF	TGCGCCACCTCCGGGACAGGGTTTGCCGGGGAGCTGTTTTTT
TRBV6-7	TRBD2	TRBJ2-1	few	CASSYLGTSGNEQFF	TGTGCCAGCAGTTACCTCGGGACTAGCGGGAATGAGCAGTTCTTC
TRBV4-3	NA	TRBJ1-2	NA	CASSQDLTGNYGYTF	TGCGCCAGCAGCCAAGATCTTACAGGCAACTATGGCTACACCTTC
TRBV5-1	NA	TRBJ1-1	few	CPSSFPRDTEAFF	TGCCCCAGCAGCTTTCCCAGGGACACTGAAGCTTTCTTT
TRBV7-6	NA	TRBJ2-2	many	CASGGQNSGELFF	TGTGCCAGCGGGGGGCAAAACTCCGGGGAGCTGTTTTTT
TRBV20-1	NA	TRBJ2-2	few	CSADSGTNTGELFF	TGCAGTGCTGATTCCGGGACAAACACCGGGGAGCTGTTTTTT
TRBV12-3/TRBV12-4	NA	TRBJ1-4	few	CASGGAGGKLFF	TGTGCCAGCGGCGGGGCCGGGGGAAAACTGTTTTTT
TRBV18	NA	TRBJ1-2	few	CASSPRGLYGYTF	TGTGCCAGCTCACCAAGGGGTCTCTATGGCTACACCTTC
TRBV7-9	NA	TRBJ1-2	NA	CASSRSLGYTF	TGTGCCAGCAGCCGTAGTCTTGGCTACACCTTC
TRBV15	NA	TRBJ1-2	once	CATSRDRISYGYTF	TGTGCCACCAGCAGAGATCGAATTTCCTATGGCTACACCTTC
TRBV4-3	NA	TRBJ2-7	few	CASSSNTAYEQYF	TGCGCCAGCAGCTCGAACACCGCCTACGAGCAGTACTTC
TRBV5-5	TRBD1	TRBJ2-5	few	CASSLTGGIIETQYF	TGTGCCAGCAGCTTGACAGGGGGTATAATCGAGACCCAGTACTTC
TRBV5-6	TRBD2	TRBJ2-5	few	CASHPRGGQETQYF	TGTGCCAGCCATCCGCGGGGGGGGCAAGAGACCCAGTACTTC
TRBV10-1	TRBD2	TRBJ2-3	few	CASSEGRRGVADTQYF	TGCGCCAGCAGTGAGGGAAGGCGGGGGGTTGCAGATACGCAGTATTTT
TRBV6-1	NA	TRBJ2-7	NA	CASTGMDKSYEQYF	TGTGCCAGCACCGGGATGGACAAGAGTTACGAGCAGTACTTC
TRBV28	TRBD1	TRBJ2-3	NA	CASSLGTGHTDTQYF	TGTGCCAGCAGTTTAGGGACAGGCCACACAGATACGCAGTATTTT
TRBV29-1	NA	TRBJ2-7	few	CSAEGDTYEQYF	TGCAGCGCCGAAGGGGACACCTACGAGCAGTACTTC
TRBV5-1	NA	TRBJ1-1	few	CASSLGPLSGAFF	TGCGCCAGCAGCTTGGGACCCCTCTCGGGGGCTTTCTTT
TRBV6-2/TRBV6-3	NA	TRBJ2-5	many	CASSPRQGADQETQYF	TGTGCCAGCAGTCCCCGGCAGGGTGCGGACCAAGAGACCCAGTACTTC